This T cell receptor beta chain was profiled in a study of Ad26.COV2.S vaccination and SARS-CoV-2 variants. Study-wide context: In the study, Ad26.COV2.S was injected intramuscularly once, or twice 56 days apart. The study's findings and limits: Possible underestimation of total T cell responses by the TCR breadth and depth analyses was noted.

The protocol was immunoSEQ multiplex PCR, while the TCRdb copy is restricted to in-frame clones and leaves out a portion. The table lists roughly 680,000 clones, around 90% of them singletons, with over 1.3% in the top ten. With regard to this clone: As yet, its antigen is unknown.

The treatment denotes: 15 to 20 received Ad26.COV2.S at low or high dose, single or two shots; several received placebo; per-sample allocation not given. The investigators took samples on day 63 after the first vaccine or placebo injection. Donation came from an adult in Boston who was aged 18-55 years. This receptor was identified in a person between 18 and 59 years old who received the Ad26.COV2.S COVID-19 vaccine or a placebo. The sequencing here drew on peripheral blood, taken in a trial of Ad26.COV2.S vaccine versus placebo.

CDR3 sequence: CASGWGEQFF. Written as DNA, the CDR3 is TGTGCTAGTGGATGGGGGGAGCAGTTCTTC. This chain links TRBV12-5 with TRBJ2-1; D assignment may be TRBD1 or TRBD2 (5 bases each). V was cut by 6 bases and J by 10 bases, with 7 bases left in between. There are 10 residues in the CDR3. The V gene's germline CDR1 is LGHNT and CDR2 FRNRAP.